This T cell receptor beta chain was captured by sequencing in a study of T-cell memory formation after mild COVID-19. Study outcomes and limitations: Clones that contracted from day 15 to 85 had balanced CD4/CD8; later expanders were CD4+ biased.

TCRdb re-called the 5' RACE reads with MiXCR, one entry per CDR3 protein. Found here are 90,000 to 120,000 distinct CDR3 sequences, over 8.5% of them singletons; the top ten hold roughly 40%. Note on this clonotype: What it binds is unknown.

The CDR3 totals 15 residues. Germline V gene lookup returns CDR1 KGHDR and CDR2 SFDVKD. The V segment lost 5 bases and the J segment 6 bases; nucleotides outside the gene matches: 8. This TCR was recovered from a man aged 18-30 years who had mild COVID-19 (a few samples of this study predate the infection). Cell type and time point are not known. This chain connects TRBV24-1 to TRBJ1-5; TRBD1 matches 8 bases. The sequencing input was PBMCs or a T cell subset sorted from them (not recorded which). This CDR3 is CATSVRTGRSQPQHF. The CDR3 region has the DNA TGTGCCACCAGTGTTAGGACAGGGCGCTCTCAGCCCCAGCATTTT.